Shown below are 24 T cell receptor beta chains from a single sample sequenced in a study of cytomegalovirus exposure and HLA in healthy donors. 60 Vbeta and 13 Jbeta primers were used in PCR. Measured with immunoSEQ multiplex PCR; TCRdb has only the in-frame clones, and not every one. The repertoire has about 200,000 clones, 82% of them found once; the top ten carry 0.098%. The sequencing sample was made of PBMCs. Every receptor here comes from a boy aged 2 to 10 in good health and CMV-seronegative.

In its sample, this clone was seen once. The chain links TRBV28 to TRBJ1-2; a possible D gene is TRBD1 (6 bases). V was trimmed by 6 bases and J by 0 bases, leaving 23 bases between them. Germline loops: CDR1 MDHEN, CDR2 SYDVKM. This CDR3 is built from 18 residues. The CDR3: CASRGAGGGPAANYGYTF. The CDR3 nucleotides read TGTGCCAGCAGGGGAGCGGGCGGGGGGCCAGCAGCTAACTATGGCTACACCTTC.

This chain links TRBV7-3 with TRBJ2-5; TRBD2 agrees at 8 bases. The end of the DNA aligns better with TRBJ2-7, so the J call may be wrong. This CDR3 has 13 residues. Germline assignment: CDR1 SGHTA and CDR2 FQGTGA. CDR3 region: CASSPGGPVEQYF. In DNA, the CDR3 is TGTGCCAGCAGTCCGGGGGGGCCTGTCGAGCAGTACTTC.

The rearrangement links TRBV5-1 to TRBJ2-1; D is perhaps TRBD1 (6 bases). Germline V CDR1 and CDR2: SGHRS, YFSETQ. This CDR3 spans 14 amino acids. V gave up 0 bases and J gave up 9 bases, with 13 bases separating them. The CDR3 region has the DNA TGCGCCAGCAGCTTGGACTTCGAAGGGGGTGAGCAGTTCTTC. This codes for CASSLDFEGGEQFF.

This chain joins TRBV10-3 and TRBJ1-6; 9 nucleotides line up with TRBD1. CDR3 size: 15 residues. The germline CDR1 and CDR2 sequences are ENHRY and SYGVKD. In DNA, the CDR3 is TGTCCTTCGGGGGGACAGGGCAAATATAATTCACCCCTCCACTTT. Amino acids: CPSGGQGKYNSPLHF.

This rearrangement joins TRBV5-1 to TRBJ1-3, with a weak D call TRBD1 (5 bases). Per the germline V gene, CDR1 is SGHRS and CDR2 is YFSETQ. Trimming left V 1 base short and J 8 bases short, with 19 bases between. The length of the CDR3 is 16 residues. The CDR3 DNA is TGCGCCAGCAGCTTGTTTTCGGCCGACAGTGGGGACACCATATATTTT. Translation gives CASSLFSADSGDTIYF.

The rearrangement links TRBV10-2 to TRBJ2-5, with D possibly being TRBD1 (6 bases). The CDR3 consists of 13 residues. The ends were cut back, 8 bases at V and 4 bases at J, with 14 bases in the middle. CDR1 is WSHSY and CDR2 is SAAADI in the germline V gene. The CDR3 is CASGQQGPETQYF. DNA for the CDR3: TGCGCCAGCGGTCAACAGGGACCAGAGACCCAGTACTTC.

This clone is a singleton in its sample. The chain employs TRBV7-2 and TRBJ2-5, with TRBD1 identical over 7 bases. Per germline, CDR1 SGHTA and CDR2 FQGNSA. Germline trimming cut 3 bases from V and 4 bases from J; bases unmatched to any gene: 8. The CDR3 is 15 amino acids. CDR3 in amino acids: CASSLRGPGSETQYF. In DNA form, the CDR3 reads TGTGCCAGCAGCTTGAGGGGGCCGGGTTCAGAGACCCAGTACTTC. Variable domain in full (rest from reference TRBV7-2 and TRBJ2-5): GAGVSQSPSNKVTEKGKDVELRCDPISGHTALYWYRQSLGQGLEFLIYFQGNSAPDKSGLPSDRFSAERTGGSVSTLTIQRTQQEDSAVYLCASSLRGPGSETQYFGPGTRLLVL.

CDR3 in amino acids: CASSIGSGFEQYF. The CDR3 DNA reads as TGTGCCAGTAGTATAGGGTCCGGGTTTGAGCAGTACTTC. J is TRBJ2-7 and V is TRBV19; no clear D. Trimming shortened V by 1 base and J by 7 bases, and 11 bases separated the two germline ends. The CDR3 consists of 13 residues. CDR1 LNHDA and CDR2 SQIVND come from the germline V gene (reference sequence).

This clone has just one count. J is TRBJ2-2 and V is TRBV27, with 8 bases aligning to TRBD2. CDR3 size: 16 residues. Germline loops: CDR1 MNHEY, CDR2 SMNVEV (reference sequence). Unmatched junction bases numbered 7, after V lost 2 bases and J lost 5 bases. CDR3 sequence (DNA): TGTGCCAGCAGTTTAAACGGGGGGGCCTTTACCGGGGAGCTGTTTTTT. Protein sequence: CASSLNGGAFTGELFF.

The gene calls are TRBV5-1 and TRBJ1-6; TRBD1 matches at 7 bases. The V and J ends lost 4 bases and 13 bases, in that order; junction bases with no gene match: 8. Per germline, CDR1 SGHRS and CDR2 YFSETQ. The CDR3 totals 13 residues. The CDR3 sequence: CASSPRQGSPLHF. As DNA, the CDR3 is TGCGCCAGCAGCCCAAGACAGGGTAGTCCCCTCCACTTT. The variable domain in full, with the rest retrieved from reference TRBV5-1 and TRBJ1-6, is KAGVTQTPRYLIKTRGQQVTLSCSPISGHRSVSWYQQTPGQGLQFLFEYFSETQRNKGNFPGRFSGRQFSNSRSEMNVSTLELGDSALYLCASSPRQGSPLHFGNGTRLTVT.

The V gene is TRBV18, the J gene TRBJ1-2; 7 bases align to TRBD1. The CDR3 extends over 13 amino acids. The V gene's germline CDR1 is KGHSH and CDR2 LQKENI. Unmatched junction bases numbered 4, after V lost 6 bases and J lost 3 bases. The CDR3: CASSYDRDYGYTF. The CDR3 region has the DNA TGTGCCAGCTCCTACGACAGGGACTATGGCTACACCTTC.

V and J are TRBV11-3 and TRBJ2-2; a weak D match, TRBD2 (6 bases). CDR1 is SGHNT, CDR2 YENEEA, per germline. The CDR3 contains 15 residues. V dropped 5 bases and J dropped 5 bases, with 15 bases sitting between them. This CDR3 reads CASSIRDGGTGELFF. The DNA for the CDR3 is TGTGCCAGCAGCATCCGGGACGGGGGTACCGGGGAGCTGTTTTTT. Full variable domain (missing parts from reference TRBV11-3 and TRBJ2-2): EAGVVQSPRYKIIEKKQPVAFWCNPISGHNTLYWYLQNLGQGPELLIRYENEEAVDDSQLPKDRFSAERLKGVDSTLKIQPAELGDSAVYLCASSIRDGGTGELFFGEGSRLTVL.

The chain combines TRBV10-3 with TRBJ1-2; D may be TRBD1 (6 bases). The CDR3 spans 16 residues. Germline CDR1 is ENHRY and CDR2 is SYGVKD. V lost 0 bases and J 3 bases, leaving 14 bases between the germline ends. The CDR3 here is CAISESGQGSDYGYTF. CDR3 nucleotide sequence: TGTGCCATCAGTGAGTCGGGGCAGGGGAGCGACTATGGCTACACCTTC.

The J gene is TRBJ2-1, the V gene TRBV7-8; no definite D call. V was pared by 5 bases and J by 2 bases, with 16 bases between. The length of the CDR3 is 16 residues. Germline CDR1 reads SGHVS; CDR2 reads FQNEAQ. CDR3 DNA: TGTGCCAGCAGCCCCCCTCTGGCGGAAACCTACAATGAGCAGTTCTTC. The encoded protein is CASSPPLAETYNEQFF. Together with reference TRBV7-8 and TRBJ2-1, the CDR3 gives the full variable domain: GAGVSQSPRYKVAKRGQDVALRCDPISGHVSLFWYQQALGQGPEFLTYFQNEAQLDKSGLPSDRFFAERPEGSVSTLKIQRTQQEDSAVYLCASSPPLAETYNEQFFGPGTRLTVL.

CDR3 loop: CASSSSYGMGGYTF. Here the CDR3 DNA reads TGTGCCAGCAGCTCCTCCTACGGGATGGGGGGCTACACCTTC. This rearrangement joins TRBV7-9 to TRBJ1-2; no definite D call. The length of the CDR3 is 14 residues. Germline V CDR1 and CDR2: SEHNR, FQNEAQ (reference sequence). V lost 4 bases, J lost 8 bases, and 17 bases lay in between.

The rearrangement links TRBV7-9 to TRBJ2-2; 9 positions agree with TRBD2. The V gene end was trimmed by 2 bases and the J gene end by 2 bases; junction bases not matched to a gene: 12. The CDR3 runs 19 residues. Germline CDR1 is SEHNR and CDR2 is FQNEAQ (reference sequence). The CDR3 nucleotides read TGTGCCAGCAGCTTAAGAGCGGGGGGCCTCTCATTCAACACCGGGGAGCTGTTTTTT. It specifies CASSLRAGGLSFNTGELFF.

This rearrangement joins TRBV7-6 to TRBJ1-4; 7 bases align to TRBD1. The CDR3 has 17 amino acids. Per germline, CDR1 SGHVS and CDR2 FNYEAQ. V gave up 2 bases and J gave up 0 bases; unmatched junction bases: 6. CDR3 nucleotide sequence: TGTGCCAGCAGCTTAAATACAGGGGCCGCAACTAATGAAAAACTGTTTTTT. This gives the protein CASSLNTGAATNEKLFF.

This sequence joins TRBV10-3 and TRBJ2-1, with a tentative D call TRBD2 (5 bases). The CDR3 totals 13 residues. The V and J ends lost 10 bases and 6 bases respectively, with 16 bases between them. Germline-derived CDR1 and CDR2 are ENHRY and SYGVKD. CDR3 nucleotides: TGTGCCACCGGGATGGCCTTGGGCAATGAGCAGTTCTTC. Residues: CATGMALGNEQFF.

This clone was seen a few times. The chain recombines TRBV25-1 with TRBJ1-4; no reliable D call. Germline CDR1 is MGHDK and CDR2 is SYGVNS. The CDR3 extends over 16 amino acids. V lost 7 bases to trimming and J lost 8 bases, with 23 bases between them. The CDR3 DNA reads as TGTGCCAGCAACTTTATGGGGAGAGAGGACGCGGAAAAACTGTTTTTT. Translating it yields CASNFMGREDAEKLFF.

The V call is TRBV4-3, the J call TRBJ2-3; TRBD1 matches at 11 bases. The ends lost 0 bases at V and 3 bases at J; junction bases unmatched: 8. Germline CDR1 reads LGHNA; CDR2 reads YSLEER. The CDR3 totals 18 residues. CDR3 amino acids: CASSQDAGRDRGTDTQYF. CDR3 sequence (DNA): TGCGCCAGCAGCCAAGACGCCGGACGGGACAGGGGGACAGATACGCAGTATTTT.

The chain carries TRBV7-2 and TRBJ1-2; D is unclear. The CDR3 extends over 13 amino acids. With 3 bases removed from V and 7 bases from J, the gap between germline ends came to 12 bases. CDR1 is SGHTA and CDR2 is FQGNSA in the germline V gene. CDR3 bases: TGTGCCAGCAGCTTCCTTACTCCCCCTGGCTACACCTTC. Translated: CASSFLTPPGYTF.

The J gene is TRBJ2-3, the V gene TRBV5-1; TRBD2 aligns across 9 bases. Germline-derived CDR1 and CDR2 are SGHRS and YFSETQ. J gave up 6 bases and V 4 bases, and 6 bases lay outside the gene matches. The CDR3 length is 14 residues. The CDR3 nucleotides are TGCGCCAGCAGCCCGAGGGCGGGAGGGGATACGCAGTATTTT. Residues: CASSPRAGGDTQYF.

In DNA, the CDR3 is TGTGCCAGCAAGGAGGAGGGGCCTGGAAACACCATATATTTT. Its translation is CASKEEGPGNTIYF. This chain connects TRBV6-5 to TRBJ1-3, with D maybe TRBD1 (5 bases). V lost 7 bases, J lost 2 bases, and 12 bases lay in between. The germline V gene has CDR1 MNHEY and CDR2 SVGAGI. The CDR3 totals 14 residues.

The gene calls are TRBV5-1 and TRBJ2-5; 14 nucleotides line up with TRBD2. Germline CDR1 is SGHRS and CDR2 is YFSETQ. The trim removed 4 bases at V and 4 bases at J, leaving 3 bases unmatched. The CDR3 sequence is 15 residues long. The CDR3 region has the DNA TGCGCCAGCAGCGGCGGGACTAGCGGGGGAGAGACCCAGTACTTC. Its protein product is CASSGGTSGGETQYF.